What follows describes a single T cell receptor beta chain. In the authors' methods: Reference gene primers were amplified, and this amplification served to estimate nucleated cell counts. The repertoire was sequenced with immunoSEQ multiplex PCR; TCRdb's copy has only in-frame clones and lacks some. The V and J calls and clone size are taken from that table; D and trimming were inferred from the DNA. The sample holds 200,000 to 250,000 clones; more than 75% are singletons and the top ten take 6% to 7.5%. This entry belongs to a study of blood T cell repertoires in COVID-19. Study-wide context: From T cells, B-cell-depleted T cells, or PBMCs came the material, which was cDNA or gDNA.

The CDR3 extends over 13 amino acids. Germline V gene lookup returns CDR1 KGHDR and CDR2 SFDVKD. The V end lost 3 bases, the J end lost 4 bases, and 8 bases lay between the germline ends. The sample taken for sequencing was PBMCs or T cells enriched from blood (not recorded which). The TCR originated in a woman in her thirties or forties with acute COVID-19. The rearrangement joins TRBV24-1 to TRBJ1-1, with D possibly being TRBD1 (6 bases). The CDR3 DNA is TGTGCCACCAGTGATGGACAGAGCACTGAAGCTTTCTTT. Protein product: CATSDGQSTEAFF.